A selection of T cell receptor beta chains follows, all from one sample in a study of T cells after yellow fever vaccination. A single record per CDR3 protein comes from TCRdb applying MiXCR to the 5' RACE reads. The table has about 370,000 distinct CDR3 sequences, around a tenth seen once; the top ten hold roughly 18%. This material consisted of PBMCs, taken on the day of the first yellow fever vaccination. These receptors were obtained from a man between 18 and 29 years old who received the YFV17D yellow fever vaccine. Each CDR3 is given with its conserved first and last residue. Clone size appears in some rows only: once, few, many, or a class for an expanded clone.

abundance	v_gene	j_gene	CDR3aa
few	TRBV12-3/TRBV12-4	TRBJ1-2	CASSFFRNGPYGYTF
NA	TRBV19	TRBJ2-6	CATGQGYSGANVLTF
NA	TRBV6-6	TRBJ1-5	CASSYGQGQPQHF
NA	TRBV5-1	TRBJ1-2	CASSLAGLEGYTF
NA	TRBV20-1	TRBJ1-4	CSATQTSRNEKLFF
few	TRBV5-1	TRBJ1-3	CASSLVPFSGNTIYF
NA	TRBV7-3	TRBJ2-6	CASRKRAGTEISGANVLTF
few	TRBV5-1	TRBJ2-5	CASSSLGGQETQYF
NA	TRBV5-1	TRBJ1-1	CASSLTTARNTEAFF
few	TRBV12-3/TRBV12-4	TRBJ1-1	CASSPWAGPNTEAFF
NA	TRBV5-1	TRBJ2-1	CASSSKRDRGRNEQFF
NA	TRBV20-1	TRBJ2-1	CSARAPIAEGYNEQFF
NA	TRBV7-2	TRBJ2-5	CASSLAGGFMETQYF
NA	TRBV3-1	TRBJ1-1	CASSPEARVWTEAFF
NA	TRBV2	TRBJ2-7	CASSEGPVYEQYF
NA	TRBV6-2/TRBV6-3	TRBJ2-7	CASTISPEGSEQYF
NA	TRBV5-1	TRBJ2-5	CASSSVLGGAETQYF
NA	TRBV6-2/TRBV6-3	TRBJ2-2	CASSYVLGELFF
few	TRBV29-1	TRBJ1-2	CSADRGNGYTF
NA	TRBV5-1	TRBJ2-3	CPSSLALDPTDTQYF
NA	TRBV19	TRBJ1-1	CASSSRGRTDTEAFF
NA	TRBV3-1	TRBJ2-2	CASSPVGVAGELFF
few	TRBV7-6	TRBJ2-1	CASSLAMGNEQFF
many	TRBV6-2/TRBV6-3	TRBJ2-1	CASSSWTSGGRNEQFF
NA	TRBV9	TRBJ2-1	CASSANYRTGNSYNEQFF
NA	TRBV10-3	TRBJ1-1	CAISELRGRGQRSTEAFF
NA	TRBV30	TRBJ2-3	CAWSVGTGKADTQYF
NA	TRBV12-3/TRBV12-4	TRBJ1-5	CASSFSRAHQPQHF
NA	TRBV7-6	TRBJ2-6	CASSSPNSGANVLTF
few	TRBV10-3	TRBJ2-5	CAISESMGETQYF
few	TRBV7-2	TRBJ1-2	CASSLLDYGYTF
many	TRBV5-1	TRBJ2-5	CASRRLAGGLQETQYF
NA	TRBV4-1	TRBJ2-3	CASSQAGGRGTGDTQYF
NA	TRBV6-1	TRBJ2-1	CTSFPGLWTHNEQFF
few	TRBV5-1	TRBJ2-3	CASSLSGAGSDTQYF
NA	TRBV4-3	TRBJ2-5	CASSQDGSGLETQYF
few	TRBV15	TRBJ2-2	CATSRDEQVNTGELFF
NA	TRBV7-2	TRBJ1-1	CASSAWTGATEAFF
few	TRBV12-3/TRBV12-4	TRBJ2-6	CASSPGANVLTF
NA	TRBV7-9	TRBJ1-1	CAIRGGGAEAFF
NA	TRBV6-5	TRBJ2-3	CASSYSPRPDTQYF
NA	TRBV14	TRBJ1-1	CASSPPGAGTAGNTEAFF
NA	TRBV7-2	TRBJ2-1	CASSKRDREKGNEQFF
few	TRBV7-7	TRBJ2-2	CASSLSGGTGELFF
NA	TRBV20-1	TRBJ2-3	CSARPGAGGPSPSRNTQYF
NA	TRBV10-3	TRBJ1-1	CAISPGQGKMNTEAFF
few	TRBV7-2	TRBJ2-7	CASTQDSYEQYF
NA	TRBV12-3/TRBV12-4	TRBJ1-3	CASSTRGTGNTIYF
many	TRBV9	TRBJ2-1	CASSVSGGYNEQFF
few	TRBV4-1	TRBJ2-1	CASSSKTWTSGVHEQFF
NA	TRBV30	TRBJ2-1	CAWLAGGPGNEQFF
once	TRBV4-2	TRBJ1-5	CASSQPGDGQPQHF
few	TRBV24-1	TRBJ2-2	CATRAGGITGELFF
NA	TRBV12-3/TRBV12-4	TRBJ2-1	CASSAGTSGDEQFF